These 24 T cell receptor beta chains share one sample of origin, sequenced in a study of response to subunit inactivated influenza vaccine (dated by TCRdb to the late 2010s). The library was obtained by RT-PCR. Sequencing was performed on an Illumina HiSeq 2500. TCRdb reran the public reads through fastp at Q25 and MiXCR, keeping productive beta chains. Records with the same CDR3 protein are collapsed into one entry carrying the most frequent genes and DNA. The sample includes more than 400,000 distinct CDR3 sequences, with 10% to 11% observed a single time. The ten largest clones represent about 12% of the sample. Per the publication, the time point label means: 45 to 55 days after influenza vaccine administration. The sample in question was PBMCs from blood, obtained 45 days after vaccination. The receptors shown here come from a man aged 50 or older who received an inactivated influenza vaccine. Donor details come from another sample of the same person, matched by shared clones.

This clonotype was observed at least ten times. This chain connects TRBV15 to TRBJ2-3; the match to TRBD2 covers 10 bases. Trimming took 5 bases from V and 4 from J; bases not matched to a gene: 15. Germline values: CDR1 LNHNV, CDR2 YYDKDF (reference sequence). The CDR3 spans 18 residues. The CDR3 is CATSQRLLASGSADTQYF. In DNA form, the CDR3 reads TGTGCCACCAGCCAACGACTTTTGGCTAGCGGGAGTGCAGATACGCAGTATTTT. Complete variable domain (other parts from reference TRBV15 and TRBJ2-3): DAMVIQNPRYQVTQFGKPVTLSCSQTLNHNVMYWYQQKSSQAPKLLFHYYDKDFNNEADTPDNFQSRRPNTSFCFLDIRSPGLGDTAMYLCATSQRLLASGSADTQYFGPGTRLTVL.

This clonotype was counted many times. The rearrangement uses TRBV11-2 and TRBJ2-2; TRBD1 matches at 8 bases. The V gene end was trimmed by 5 bases and the J gene end by 1 base; junction bases not matched to a gene: 3. The CDR3 contains 15 residues. Germline V gene data show CDR1 as SGHAT and CDR2 as FQNNGV. The CDR3 protein is CASSVGTGNTGELFF. The CDR3 region has the DNA TGTGCCAGCAGCGTCGGGACAGGGAACACCGGGGAGCTGTTTTTT.

The sample holds a few counts of this clonotype. The chain combines TRBV14 with TRBJ1-2; 7 nucleotides match TRBD1. In germline, CDR1 is SGHDN, CDR2 FVKESK. The junction had 10 bases not matched to a gene; V was cut back by 2 bases and J by 4 bases. This CDR3 contains 16 residues. The CDR3 nucleotides read TGTGCCAGCAGCCAAAAACCAGGGGGACAAATCTATGGCTACACCTTC. It is translated as CASSQKPGGQIYGYTF.

This clonotype was recorded at least ten times. The V call is TRBV20-1, the J call TRBJ1-4; 9 bases agree with TRBD1. This CDR3 is built from 14 residues. Unmatched junction bases numbered 4, after V lost 3 bases and J lost 5 bases. From germline, CDR1 is DFQATT and CDR2 SNEGSKA (reference sequence). The CDR3 spells CSASPGTGNEKLFF. The CDR3 bases are TGCAGTGCTAGCCCCGGGACAGGGAATGAAAAACTGTTTTTT.

J is TRBJ2-3 and V is TRBV20-1, with 11 positions matching TRBD2. Germline trimming cut 6 bases from V and 5 bases from J; bases unmatched to any gene: 4. The V gene's germline CDR1 is DFQATT and CDR2 SNEGSKA (reference sequence). This CDR3 region has 13 residues. Here the CDR3 reads CSAPTSGVDTQYF. As DNA, the CDR3 is TGCAGTGCACCGACTAGCGGGGTAGATACGCAGTATTTT.

This clonotype was counted between two and nine times. The rearrangement joins TRBV7-6 to TRBJ2-3; TRBD2 is a possible D gene (8 bases). Trimming pared 5 bases from V and 4 bases from J, leaving 13 bases between. The CDR3 sequence is 14 residues long. Per germline, CDR1 SGHVS and CDR2 FNYEAQ. The chain's CDR3 is CASSHSGTADTQYF. DNA of the CDR3: TGTGCCAGCAGCCATAGCGGGACAGCAGATACGCAGTATTTT.

V gene TRBV7-9 combines with J gene TRBJ2-1, with 7 nucleotides matching TRBD2. Germline V gene data show CDR1 as SEHNR and CDR2 as FQNEAQ (reference sequence). Trimming cost V 4 bases and J 9 bases; bases outside gene matches: 9. The CDR3 runs to 14 residues. The CDR3 loop reads CASSSGLGVGEQFF. The CDR3, as DNA: TGTGCCAGCAGCTCAGGACTAGGGGTCGGTGAGCAGTTCTTC.

The rearrangement joins TRBV29-1 to TRBJ1-5; TRBD1 matches at 9 bases. V dropped 3 bases and J dropped 6; count of bases not matched to a gene: 3. The CDR3 is 13 residues long. Germline V CDR1 and CDR2: SQVTM, ANQGSEA. Written as DNA, the CDR3 is TGCAGCGTTGATTCGGGACAGGGTCAGCCCCAGCATTTT. This sequence encodes CSVDSGQGQPQHF.

This clonotype has a handful of counts. The chain couples TRBV5-1 to TRBJ1-1; 7 bases match TRBD1. The germline CDR1 and CDR2 sequences are SGHRS and YFSETQ. V lost 3 bases to trimming and J lost 1 base; unmatched junction nucleotides: 6. This CDR3 comprises 15 residues. The CDR3 reads CASSSLAGGNTEAFF. The CDR3, as DNA: TGCGCCAGCAGCTCTCTTGCAGGGGGGAACACTGAAGCTTTCTTT.

The chain joins TRBV5-1 to TRBJ2-2; D is uncertain. Per germline, CDR1 SGHRS and CDR2 YFSETQ. The CDR3 runs to 16 residues. Trimming shortened V by 2 bases and J by 5 bases, and 16 bases separated the two germline ends. As DNA, the CDR3 is TGCGCCAGCAGCTTTAAGCCGGGTTTGGTGACCGGGGAGCTGTTTTTT. Protein sequence: CASSFKPGLVTGELFF.

This clonotype was observed a handful of times. J is TRBJ2-6 and V is TRBV5-1; no clear D gene. Germline CDR1 is SGHRS and CDR2 is YFSETQ. With 0 bases removed from V and 0 bases from J, the gap between germline ends came to 10 bases. This CDR3 contains 17 residues. Here the CDR3 DNA reads TGCGCCAGCAGCTTGGCCATAGGAGCCTCTGGGGCCAACGTCCTGACTTTC. It codes for CASSLAIGASGANVLTF.

This clonotype has a count of ten or more. The CDR3 region has the DNA TGTGCCAGCAGTCTTCCTGGTAGAAGGACGGGGAACACTGAAGCTTTCTTT. Residues: CASSLPGRRTGNTEAFF. The chain carries TRBV6-2 or TRBV6-3 and TRBJ1-1; D remains unclear. This CDR3 region has 17 residues. Germline CDR1 is MNHEY and CDR2 is SVGEGT. V shed 5 bases and J shed 1 base, with 20 bases lying between them.

In this sample, this clonotype turned up a few times. A junction end diverges from the germline sequence, so it may reflect a read error. The chain combines TRBV6-2 or TRBV6-3 with TRBJ1-5; D is unclear. Germline values: CDR1 MNHEY, CDR2 SVGEGT. The CDR3 length is 14 residues. DNA of the CDR3: TGTGCCAGCAGTCACTCCCCATGGGGTCAGCCCCAGCATTTT. Translated, it gives CASSHSPWGQPQHF.

Many counts were recorded for this clonotype. The rearrangement joins TRBV3-1 to TRBJ2-1, with 9 bases that match TRBD1. The CDR3 has 15 amino acids. The junction had 8 bases not matched to a gene; V was cut back by 3 bases and J by 8 bases. Germline V CDR1 and CDR2: LGHDT, YNNKEL (reference sequence). The chain's CDR3 is CASSHPGTGIDEQFF. CDR3 DNA sequence: TGTGCCAGCAGCCACCCCGGGACAGGGATAGATGAGCAGTTCTTC.

This clonotype was picked up a small number of times. The V call is TRBV10-3, the J call TRBJ1-3; D uncertain. The V end lost 0 bases, the J end lost 2 bases, and 11 bases lay between the germline ends. Germline V gives CDR1 ENHRY, CDR2 SYGVKD. This CDR3 region has 16 residues. DNA of the CDR3: TGTGCCATCAGTGAGTCATCTGTGTGGACTGGAAACACCATATATTTT. Translating gives CAISESSVWTGNTIYF.

This clonotype was seen only a few times. CDR3 nucleotides: TGTGCCAGCAGCTTGAGACTAGCGGGAGCTCCCGGGGCCAACGTCCTGACTTTC. It is translated as CASSLRLAGAPGANVLTF. This rearrangement joins TRBV11-1 to TRBJ2-6; 12 nucleotides match TRBD2. The CDR3 covers 18 residues. CDR1 and CDR2 from the germline V gene are SGHAT and FQDESV (reference sequence). V was clipped by 3 bases and J by 4 bases; unmatched bases: 7.

This clonotype was counted only a few times. The gene calls are TRBV7-8 and TRBJ2-1, with D possibly being TRBD1 (6 bases). The V end lost 4 bases, the J end lost 4 bases, and 14 bases lay between the germline ends. This CDR3 contains 15 residues. Germline assignment: CDR1 SGHVS and CDR2 FQNEAQ. CDR3 sequence: CASSSPWTEYNEQFF. The CDR3, as DNA: TGTGCCAGCAGCTCCCCTTGGACAGAGTACAATGAGCAGTTCTTC.

This clonotype was observed a few times. The germline gene is not matched at one end of the junction; a read error may be the cause. The J gene is TRBJ2-5, the V gene TRBV2, with 12 bases aligning to TRBD2. The CDR3 covers 13 residues. Germline CDR1 and CDR2: SNHLY and FYNNEI. In nucleotides, the CDR3 is TGTGCCAGCAGCGGACTAGCGGGGACTCCGGAGGACTTC. This encodes CASSGLAGTPEDF.

This clonotype came up a few times. The rearrangement uses TRBV10-3 and TRBJ2-7; 8 bases match TRBD1. The CDR3 sequence is 12 residues long. CDR1 is ENHRY and CDR2 is SYGVKD in the germline V gene. The junction had 2 bases not matched to a gene; V was cut back by 6 bases and J by 4 bases. Here the CDR3 DNA reads TGTGCCATCAGGGACAGGGAGTACGAGCAGTACTTC. Encoded protein: CAIRDREYEQYF.

This chain uses TRBV5-1 with TRBJ2-5, with D perhaps matching TRBD1 (5 bases). V lost 3 bases and J lost 1, with 13 bases in between. Germline V lookup: CDR1 SGHRS, CDR2 YFSETQ. This CDR3 has 15 residues. For the CDR3, the DNA is TGCGCCAGCAGCTCGGGCCAAGGGGCCCAAGAGACCCAGTACTTC. Protein: CASSSGQGAQETQYF. Using reference TRBV5-1 and TRBJ2-5 for the parts outside the CDR3, the full variable domain is KAGVTQTPRYLIKTRGQQVTLSCSPISGHRSVSWYQQTPGQGLQFLFEYFSETQRNKGNFPGRFSGRQFSNSRSEMNVSTLELGDSALYLCASSSGQGAQETQYFGPGTRLLVL.

This clonotype has just a few counts. The chain joins TRBV4-2 to TRBJ2-1; TRBD2 agrees at 7 bases. The germline V gene encodes CDR1 LGHNA and CDR2 YNFKEQ. This CDR3 spans 14 amino acids. With 1 base clipped from V and 4 bases from J, the junction kept 1 base outside the gene matches. The CDR3 DNA is TGTGCCAGCAGCCAAGGCGGGGGTTACAATGAGCAGTTCTTC. This encodes CASSQGGGYNEQFF.

The CDR3 spells CASSSRPGELFF. Written as DNA, the CDR3 is TGTGCCAGCAGTTCGAGACCCGGGGAGCTGTTTTTT. This chain joins TRBV6-5 and TRBJ2-2; no definite D call. Germline V gives CDR1 MNHEY, CDR2 SVGAGI. This CDR3 spans 12 amino acids. Trimming stripped 4 bases from V and 6 bases from J, with 6 bases between.

The chain has TRBV20-1 and TRBJ2-7; 10 nucleotides match TRBD2. Germline V gene data show CDR1 as DFQATT and CDR2 as SNEGSKA (reference sequence). This CDR3 spans 14 amino acids. The CDR3 coding sequence is TGCAGCACAAATTCACTAGCGGGACCCTACGAGCAGTACTTC. Amino acid sequence: CSTNSLAGPYEQYF.

The table lists this clonotype with a few counts. V gene TRBV7-9 combines with J gene TRBJ2-2; TRBD2 matches 9 bases. V dropped 3 bases and J dropped 2; count of bases not matched to a gene: 4. The CDR3 runs to 16 residues. CDR1 SEHNR and CDR2 FQNEAQ come from the germline V gene (reference sequence). The CDR3 region has the DNA TGTGCCAGCAGCTTCACTAGCGGGCCTAACACCGGGGAGCTGTTTTTT. This translates into CASSFTSGPNTGELFF.